The present TCR beta chain was sequenced within a study of CD8 T cells in ankylosing spondylitis. The CDR3 spans 11 residues. Trimming cost V 0 bases and J 7 bases, with 5 bases left between them. Germline V CDR1 and CDR2: DFQATT, SNEGSKA (reference sequence). Construction of TCR beta libraries was performed using quantitative 5'-RACE with molecular barcodes. MiXCR, run by TCRdb on the 5' RACE reads, gives a single entry per CDR3 protein. This table has 300,000 to 400,000 distinct CDR3 sequences, around a tenth appearing once. Study-level findings and limits: Among TCR beta sequences, a motif of 7 to 9 highly homologous variants appeared characteristic of ankylosing spondylitis blood. Clones linked to disease were reported to show significant enrichment in matched ankylosing spondylitis synovial fluid.

This clonotype was counted at least ten times. The target antigen is unknown. The source of this sequence is a female donor with ankylosing spondylitis or in good health (not recorded which). This chain connects TRBV20-1 to TRBJ2-3, with D unresolved. The sample was blood, either unsorted or a sorted T cell fraction (not recorded which). CDR3 in DNA: TGCAGTGCTAGAGATGAGTATACGCAGTATTTT. Translating gives CSARDEYTQYF.